The 9 T cell receptor beta chains below were found in one sample sequenced in a study of T cell responses to AZD1222 COVID-19 vaccine. Sequenced by immunoSEQ multiplex PCR; TCRdb stores in-frame clones only, minus some. Among roughly 150,000 clones listed, under 95% were seen once. Sequencing used peripheral blood, obtained on day 0 of AZD1222 vaccination. All receptors derive from an adult in good health.

The V call is TRBV7-2, the J call TRBJ2-7; 7 nucleotides agree with TRBD2. The CDR3 is 16 residues long. Per the germline V gene, CDR1 is SGHTA and CDR2 is FQGNSA. V shed 2 bases and J 2 bases; nucleotides not matched to a gene: 9. The CDR3 is CASSLTGLVPTYEQYF. CDR3 DNA sequence: TGTGCCAGCAGCTTAACCGGACTAGTTCCCACCTACGAGCAGTACTTC.

CDR3 sequence (DNA): TGTGCCAGCAGCTTAGACCTAGCGGGAGAGCAGTTCTTC. Amino acid sequence: CASSLDLAGEQFF. This sequence joins TRBV7-9 and TRBJ2-1; 9 bases are shared with TRBD2. This CDR3 region has 13 residues. Losses at the gene ends were 1 base for V and 10 bases for J; bases not matched to a gene: 2. CDR1 and CDR2 (germline): SEHNR, FQNEAQ (reference sequence).

In this sample, this clone turned up once. This CDR3 is CASSSPVRLYGYTF. In DNA, the CDR3 is TGTGCCAGCAGCTCGCCGGTCAGGCTCTATGGCTACACCTTC. The chain employs TRBV11-2 and TRBJ1-2; D ambiguous. This CDR3 comprises 14 residues. V dropped 4 bases and J dropped 4 bases, with 13 bases sitting between them. The germline V gene has CDR1 SGHAT and CDR2 FQNNGV.

V and J are TRBV19 and TRBJ2-5, with 9 bases fitting TRBD1. Germline trimming cut 6 bases from V and 5 bases from J; bases unmatched to any gene: 13. CDR1 is LNHDA and CDR2 is SQIVND in the germline V gene (reference sequence). The CDR3 has 16 amino acids. CDR3 nucleotides: TGTGCCAGTAGACCCGCCGGGACAGGGCTCAGCGAGACCCAGTACTTC. Its protein is CASRPAGTGLSETQYF.

The V and J genes are TRBV18 and TRBJ1-1; 8 bases match TRBD1. Trimming took 3 bases from V and 7 from J; bases not matched to a gene: 7. Germline-derived CDR1 and CDR2 are KGHSH and LQKENI. This CDR3 spans 14 amino acids. Here the CDR3 reads CASSPGQGGGEAFF. The CDR3, as DNA: TGTGCCAGCTCACCCGGACAGGGCGGGGGTGAAGCTTTCTTT.

The chain employs TRBV19 and TRBJ1-2; D uncertain. Germline V gene sequence: CDR1 LNHDA, CDR2 SQIVND (reference sequence). The CDR3 covers 13 residues. Trimming took 3 bases from V and 2 from J, leaving 7 bases between them. Written as DNA, the CDR3 is TGTGCCAGTAGTATTAACATCAACTATGGCTACACCTTC. Translating gives CASSININYGYTF.

The chain combines TRBV5-8 with TRBJ1-5; TRBD1 is a possible D gene (6 bases). V was shortened by 0 bases and J by 5 bases, with 12 bases between the two germline ends. Germline V gene sequence: CDR1 SGHTS, CDR2 YDEGEE. This CDR3 contains 15 residues. DNA of the CDR3: TGTGCCAGCAGCTTGGACCAGGGGTTCGATCAGCCCCAGCATTTT. Encoded protein: CASSLDQGFDQPQHF. The full variable domain, completed using reference TRBV5-8 and TRBJ1-5, is EAGVTQSPTHLIKTRGQQATLRCSPISGHTSVYWYQQALGLGLQFLLWYDEGEERNRGNFPPRFSGRQFPNYSSELNVNALELEDSALYLCASSLDQGFDQPQHFGDGTRLSIL.

Points on this clone: A junction end diverges from the germline sequence, so it may reflect a read error. The J gene is TRBJ2-5, the V gene TRBV5-4; D assignment may be TRBD1 or TRBD2 (6 bases each). CDR3 size: 16 residues. Germline values: CDR1 SGHNT, CDR2 YYREEE (reference sequence). As DNA, the CDR3 is TGTGCCAGCAGCTCCCTGAGGGGGGAGACGCCAGAGGCCCAGTACTTC. Encoded protein: CASSSLRGETPEAQYF.

The chain combines TRBV7-2 with TRBJ2-1; perhaps TRBD2 as D (5 bases). The CDR3 loop spans 16 amino acids. Germline loops: CDR1 SGHTA, CDR2 FQGNSA. V lost 0 bases and J lost 6, with 15 bases in between. CDR3 DNA sequence: TGTGCCAGCAGCTTAGCGGGAGTCCCCCGGGGCAATGAGCAGTTCTTC. Amino acids: CASSLAGVPRGNEQFF.